This TCR beta chain was identified in a study of blood T cell repertoires in COVID-19. Some clones are missing from TCRdb's copy, which holds only in-frame ones; the method was immunoSEQ multiplex PCR. The data show about 85,000 clones, with around 81% seen just once and roughly 6.2% held by the top ten. Germline V CDR1 and CDR2: MNHNS, SASEGT. The CDR3 runs 17 residues. Trimming cost V 4 bases and J 1 base, with 19 bases left between them. This TCR was recovered from a man aged 55 to 70 with acute or convalescent COVID-19. Sequencing was done on a sample of peripheral blood. This sequence joins TRBV6-1 and TRBJ1-1; D possibly corresponds to TRBD1 (5 bases). This chain's CDR3 is CASSAIAGQMGNTEAFF. In DNA, the CDR3 is TGTGCCAGCAGTGCCATTGCAGGGCAGATGGGGAACACTGAAGCTTTCTTT.